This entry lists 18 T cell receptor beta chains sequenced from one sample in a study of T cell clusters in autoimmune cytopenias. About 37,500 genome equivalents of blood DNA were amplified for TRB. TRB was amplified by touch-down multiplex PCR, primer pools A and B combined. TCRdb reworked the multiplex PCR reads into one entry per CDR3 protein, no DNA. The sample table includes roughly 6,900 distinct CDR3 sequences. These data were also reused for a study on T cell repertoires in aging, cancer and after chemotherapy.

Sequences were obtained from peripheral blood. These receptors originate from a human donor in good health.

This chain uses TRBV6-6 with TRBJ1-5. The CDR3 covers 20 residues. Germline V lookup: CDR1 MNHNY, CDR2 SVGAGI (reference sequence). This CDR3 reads CASSPHAAGGAPLGNQPQHF.

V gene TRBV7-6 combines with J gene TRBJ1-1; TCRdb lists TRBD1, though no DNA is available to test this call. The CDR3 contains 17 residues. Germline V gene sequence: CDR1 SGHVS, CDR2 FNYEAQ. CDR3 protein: CASSSQGAYYPNTEAFF.

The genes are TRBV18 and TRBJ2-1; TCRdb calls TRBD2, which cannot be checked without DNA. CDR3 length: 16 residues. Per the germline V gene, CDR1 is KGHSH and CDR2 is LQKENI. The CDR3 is CASSPPGRGGYNEQFF.

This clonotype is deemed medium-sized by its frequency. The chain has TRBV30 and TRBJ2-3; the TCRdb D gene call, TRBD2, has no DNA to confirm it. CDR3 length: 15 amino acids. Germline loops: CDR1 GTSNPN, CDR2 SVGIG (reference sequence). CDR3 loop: CACGAGSQARATQYF.

The chain's CDR3 is CAAGRGKHYEQYF. The chain links TRBV19 to TRBJ2-7. The CDR3 has 13 amino acids. Germline V CDR1 and CDR2: LNHDA, SQIVND (reference sequence).

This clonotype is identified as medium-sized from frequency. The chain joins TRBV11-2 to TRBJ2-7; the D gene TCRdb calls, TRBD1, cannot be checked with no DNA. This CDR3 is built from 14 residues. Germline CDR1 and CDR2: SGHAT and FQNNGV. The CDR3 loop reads CASSSPRQHYEQYF.

CDR3 sequence reads: CASSRQNTEAFF. The chain has TRBV6-1 and TRBJ1-1. From germline, CDR1 is MNHNS and CDR2 SASEGT. There are 12 residues in the CDR3.

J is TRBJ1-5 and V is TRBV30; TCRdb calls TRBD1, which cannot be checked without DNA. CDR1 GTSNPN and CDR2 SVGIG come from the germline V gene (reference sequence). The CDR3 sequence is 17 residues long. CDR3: CAWSVLGPNFPNQPQHF.

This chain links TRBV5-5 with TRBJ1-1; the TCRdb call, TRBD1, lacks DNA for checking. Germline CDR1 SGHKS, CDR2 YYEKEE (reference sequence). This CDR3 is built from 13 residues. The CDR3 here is CASSTTGSTEAFF.

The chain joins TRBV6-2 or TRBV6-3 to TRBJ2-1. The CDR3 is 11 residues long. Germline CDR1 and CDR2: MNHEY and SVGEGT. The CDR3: CASSYANEQFF.

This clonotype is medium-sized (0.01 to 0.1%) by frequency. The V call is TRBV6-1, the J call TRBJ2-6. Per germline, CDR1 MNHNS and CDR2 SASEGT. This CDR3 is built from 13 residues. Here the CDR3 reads CASSNSGANVLTF.

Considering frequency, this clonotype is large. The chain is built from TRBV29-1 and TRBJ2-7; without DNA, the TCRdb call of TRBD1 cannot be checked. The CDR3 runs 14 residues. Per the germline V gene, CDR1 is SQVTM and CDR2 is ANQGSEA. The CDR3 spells CSVPTGTGNHEQYF.

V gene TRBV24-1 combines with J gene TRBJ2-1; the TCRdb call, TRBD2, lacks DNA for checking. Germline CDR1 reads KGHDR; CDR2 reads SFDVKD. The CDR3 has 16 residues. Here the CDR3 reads CATSDGGANNHNEQFF.

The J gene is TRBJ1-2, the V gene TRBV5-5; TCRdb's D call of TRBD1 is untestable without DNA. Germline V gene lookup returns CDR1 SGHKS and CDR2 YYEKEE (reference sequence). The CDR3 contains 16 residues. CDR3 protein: CASSLATGVASYGYTF.

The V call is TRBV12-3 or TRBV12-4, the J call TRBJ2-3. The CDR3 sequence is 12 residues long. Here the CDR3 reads CASSLAADTQYF.

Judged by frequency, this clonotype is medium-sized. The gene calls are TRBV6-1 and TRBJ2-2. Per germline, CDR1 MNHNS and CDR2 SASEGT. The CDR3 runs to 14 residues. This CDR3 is CASIWGSNTGELFF.

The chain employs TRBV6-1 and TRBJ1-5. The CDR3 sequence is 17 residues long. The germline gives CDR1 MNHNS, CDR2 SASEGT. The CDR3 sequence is CASTPRAHTSGNQPQHF.

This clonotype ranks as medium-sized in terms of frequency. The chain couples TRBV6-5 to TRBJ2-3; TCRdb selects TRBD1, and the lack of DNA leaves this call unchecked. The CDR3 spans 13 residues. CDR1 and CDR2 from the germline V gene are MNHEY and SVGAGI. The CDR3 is CASSRGVTDTQYF.